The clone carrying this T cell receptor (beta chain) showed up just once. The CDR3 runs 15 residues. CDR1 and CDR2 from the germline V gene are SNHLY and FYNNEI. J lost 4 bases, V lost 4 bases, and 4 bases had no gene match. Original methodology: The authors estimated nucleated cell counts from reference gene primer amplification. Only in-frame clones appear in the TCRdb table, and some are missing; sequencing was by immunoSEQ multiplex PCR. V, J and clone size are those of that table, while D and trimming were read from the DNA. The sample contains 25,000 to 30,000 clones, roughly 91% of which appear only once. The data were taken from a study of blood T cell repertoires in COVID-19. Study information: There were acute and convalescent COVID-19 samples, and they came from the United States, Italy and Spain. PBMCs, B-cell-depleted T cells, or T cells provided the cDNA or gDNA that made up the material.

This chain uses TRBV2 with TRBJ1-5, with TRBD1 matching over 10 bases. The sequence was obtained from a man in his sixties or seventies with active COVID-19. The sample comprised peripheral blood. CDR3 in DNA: TGTGCCAGCAGTGCCTGGACAGGGGGTAATCAGCCCCAGCATTTT. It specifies CASSAWTGGNQPQHF. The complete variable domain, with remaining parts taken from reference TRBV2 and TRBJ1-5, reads EPEVTQTPSHQVTQMGQEVILRCVPISNHLYFYWYRQILGQKVEFLVSFYNNEISEKSEIFDDQFSVERPDGSNFTLKIRSTKLEDSAMYFCASSAWTGGNQPQHFGDGTRLSIL.